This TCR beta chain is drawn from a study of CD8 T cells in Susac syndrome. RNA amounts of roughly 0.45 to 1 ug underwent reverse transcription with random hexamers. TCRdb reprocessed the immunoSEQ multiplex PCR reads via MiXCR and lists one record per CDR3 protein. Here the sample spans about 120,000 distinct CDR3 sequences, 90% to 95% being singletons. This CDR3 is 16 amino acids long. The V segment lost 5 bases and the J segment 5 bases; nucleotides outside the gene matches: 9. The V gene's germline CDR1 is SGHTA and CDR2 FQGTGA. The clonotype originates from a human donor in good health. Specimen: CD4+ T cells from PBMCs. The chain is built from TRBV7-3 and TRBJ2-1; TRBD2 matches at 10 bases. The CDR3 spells CASSTQGAGGHNEQFF. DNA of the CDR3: TGTGCCAGCAGCACCCAGGGAGCGGGAGGGCACAATGAGCAGTTCTTC. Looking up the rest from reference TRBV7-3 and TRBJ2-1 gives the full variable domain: GAGVSQTPSNKVTEKGKYVELRCDPISGHTALYWYRQSLGQGPEFLIYFQGTGAADDSGLPNDRFFAVRPEGSVSTLKIQRTERGDSAVYLCASSTQGAGGHNEQFFGPGTRLTVL.